This entry features one T cell receptor beta chain sequence. This specimen comes from a study of regulatory T cells in long-lasting Graves disease. The V segment lost 1 base and the J segment 5 bases; nucleotides outside the gene matches: 10. Germline assignment: CDR1 MGHRA and CDR2 YSYEKL. The CDR3 runs to 17 residues. Through Arm-PCR of CDR3 regions and iRepertoire HTBI primers, TCR beta libraries were built. TCRdb used MiXCR to reprocess the multiplex PCR reads, holding one entry per CDR3 protein. The sample holds 520,000 or so distinct CDR3 sequences, approximately 12% seen once. The time point: newly diagnosed GD, antithyroid drugs for less than 3 months. PBMC-extracted RNA yielded the TCR library. These same data were also listed under a study on T cells in Graves' hyperthyroidism and ophthalmopathy.

The source material was peripheral blood mononuclear cells (PBMCs), sampled at new diagnosis, from a patient treated with antithyroid drugs. This rearrangement joins TRBV4-1 to TRBJ1-5, with 8 bases fitting TRBD1. The clonotype comes from a woman in her 30s with Graves disease. CDR3 coding DNA: TGCGCCAGCAGCCAAGGCCTAACGGGGGACAGGCATCAGCCCCAGCATTTT. Its translation is CASSQGLTGDRHQPQHF.